This T cell receptor beta chain was recovered during a study of T-cell memory formation after mild COVID-19. Study overall: Each donor largely had its own TCR clusters.

This clonotype was counted at least ten times. Its antigen is undetermined. Looked up from germline, CDR1 is SGHTA and CDR2 is FQGTGA. Trimming took 5 bases from V and 10 from J; bases not matched to a gene: 15. This CDR3 has 15 residues. Employing constant-segment primers, 5'RACE generated TCR alpha and TCR beta cDNA libraries bearing sample barcodes and UMIs. A single record per CDR3 protein comes from TCRdb applying MiXCR to the 5' RACE reads. The sample consists of roughly 150,000 distinct CDR3 sequences, 10% to 15% of them appearing once. Broader study findings: Nothing confirmed that second-wave clones peaking on day 37 were specific for SARS-CoV-2. Mostly located in CM and EM were contracting CD4+ clones, with contracting CD8+ clones located in EMRA.

The TCR sequence derives from a man between 18 and 29 years old who had mild COVID-19 (a few samples of this study predate the infection). Cell type and time point are not known. The chain recombines TRBV7-3 with TRBJ1-1; 8 nucleotides align to TRBD1. What was sequenced was PBMCs or a T cell subset sorted from them (not recorded which). In DNA, the CDR3 is TGTGCCAGCAGCCCGGCCGGACAGGGAAGGTCAGGAGCTTTCTTT. It translates to CASSPAGQGRSGAFF. The whole variable domain, remainder taken from reference TRBV7-3 and TRBJ1-1, is GAGVSQTPSNKVTEKGKYVELRCDPISGHTALYWYRQSLGQGPEFLIYFQGTGAADDSGLPNDRFFAVRPEGSVSTLKIQRTERGDSAVYLCASSPAGQGRSGAFFGQGTRLTVV.